The rows below give T cell receptor beta chains drawn from one sample of a study of blood T cell repertoires in COVID-19. Measured with immunoSEQ multiplex PCR; TCRdb has only the in-frame clones, and not every one. Of about 380,000 clones in the sample, about 90% were seen once. Sequenced sample: PBMCs or T cells enriched from blood (not recorded which). These receptors were collected from a man aged 30-40 years who had recovered from COVID-19. Both conserved end residues are part of each CDR3. D genes are given only for firm matches. Clone sizes are given selectively: once, few, many, or a class where the clone is expanded.

clone_size	d_call	v_call	j_call	cdr3_nt	cdr3_aa
.	.	TRBV5-1	TRBJ1-1	TGCGCCAGCAGCTTGACAATGAACACTGAAGCTTTCTTT	CASSLTMNTEAFF
.	TRBD1	TRBV10-2	TRBJ1-2	TGCGCCAGCAGACGGACAGGGAGCTATGGCTACACCTTC	CASRRTGSYGYTF
.	.	TRBV9	TRBJ1-1	TGTGCCAGCAGCGCGAGTTCCCACACTGAAGCTTTCTTT	CASSASSHTEAFF
.	.	TRBV5-4	TRBJ2-2	TGTGCCAGCAGCGGACGGACAGACACCGGGGAGCTGTTTTTT	CASSGRTDTGELFF
.	.	TRBV6-5	TRBJ1-1	TGTGCCAGCAGTTTGACTGGGACTCCAACATTCACTGAAGCTTTCTTT	CASSLTGTPTFTEAFF
.	TRBD1	TRBV11-2	TRBJ1-6	TGTGCCAGCAGCTTATGGGACAGGGGATTAAGGACACCCCTCCACTTT	CASSLWDRGLRTPLHF
.	.	TRBV9	TRBJ1-2	TGTGCCAGCCGGGGGGAACAGTCTAACTATGGCTACACCTTC	CASRGEQSNYGYTF
.	.	TRBV5-1	TRBJ1-5	TGCGCCAGCAGCTTGGATTCCCATAGGGGTCAGCCCCAGCATTTT	CASSLDSHRGQPQHF
.	.	TRBV19	TRBJ1-4	TGTGCCAGCCACCTCAGGGAAACTAATGAAAAACTGTTTTTT	CASHLRETNEKLFF
.	.	TRBV7-2	TRBJ2-7	TGTGCCAGCAGCCTGGGGGGGCAGGCGCACGAGCAGTACTTC	CASSLGGQAHEQYF
.	.	TRBV12-5	TRBJ1-3	TGTGCTAGTGGCCGAGGGTCCGGAAACACCATATATTTT	CASGRGSGNTIYF
.	.	TRBV18	TRBJ1-6	TGTGCCAGCTCCCCCTCCGAGAATTCACCCCTCCACTTT	CASSPSENSPLHF
.	.	TRBV5-1	TRBJ2-5	TGCGCCAGCAGCCTGATCCCGGGTGGAGAGACCCAGTACTTC	CASSLIPGGETQYF
few	TRBD2	TRBV4-2	TRBJ2-2	TGTGCCAGCAGCATTCACCCGGCGGGGGGGCCGGCCGGGGAGCTGTTTTTT	CASSIHPAGGPAGELFF
.	TRBD1	TRBV5-1	TRBJ1-4	TGCGCCAGCAGCGCAACCGGGACAGGCCATGAAAAACTGTTTTTT	CASSATGTGHEKLFF
.	.	TRBV6-5	TRBJ2-5	TGTGCCAGCAGCGATACACTACAAGAGACCCAGTACTTC	CASSDTLQETQYF
.	.	TRBV10-3	TRBJ1-2	TGTGCCATCAGTGAGTCCCAGTACTATGGCTACACCTTC	CAISESQYYGYTF
once	.	TRBV14	TRBJ1-1	TGTGCCAGCAGCCAACAGCGGAACACTGAAGCTTTCTTT	CASSQQRNTEAFF
.	TRBD1	TRBV3-1/TRBV3-2	TRBJ1-6	TGTGCCAGCAGCCCCACGACAGGGGTCCGTTCACCCCTCCACTTT	CASSPTTGVRSPLHF
few	.	TRBV30	TRBJ1-4	TGTGCCTGGAAGGCAGGGCGAAAACTGTTTTTT	CAWKAGRKLFF
.	TRBD1	TRBV30	TRBJ1-1	TGTGCCTGGAGTGTACGTCTAGGGGGCGGAACTGAAGCTTTCTTT	CAWSVRLGGGTEAFF
once	.	TRBV19	TRBJ1-2	TGTGCCAGTAGTCCTCCACAGGGTAACTATGGCTACACCTTC	CASSPPQGNYGYTF
.	TRBD1	TRBV19	TRBJ1-3	TGTGCCAGTAGTATCCGGACAGGGGGTTACTCTGGAAACACCATATATTTT	CASSIRTGGYSGNTIYF
.	TRBD2	TRBV4-3	TRBJ2-3	TGCGCCAGCAGCCAAGTTCGGAGCGGGGGTGTGGCAGATACGCAGTATTTT	CASSQVRSGGVADTQYF
few	.	TRBV3-1/TRBV3-2	TRBJ1-3	TGTGCCAGCAGCACCTCAGGCGTTCTCTCTGGAAACACCATATATTTT	CASSTSGVLSGNTIYF
.	.	TRBV7-8	TRBJ2-5	TGTGCCAGCAGCCCCAGAATATTCCAAGAGACCCAGTACTTC	CASSPRIFQETQYF
.	TRBD2	TRBV7-2	TRBJ2-4	TGTGCCAGCAGCTTAACTAGCGGGGCCGGAAACATTCAGTACTTC	CASSLTSGAGNIQYF
.	TRBD1	TRBV6-6	TRBJ2-5	TGTGCCAGCAGCCAAAACCGACAGGGGAGTGAGACCCAGTACTTC	CASSQNRQGSETQYF
.	TRBD1	TRBV18	TRBJ1-4	TGTGCCAGCTCACCGGTCGTACAGGGGCCCGCAGGGGAAAAACTGTTTTTT	CASSPVVQGPAGEKLFF
.	.	TRBV18	TRBJ1-1	TGTGCCAGCTCACCCACAGTTGGTACTGAAGCTTTCTTT	CASSPTVGTEAFF
.	.	TRBV14	TRBJ2-7	TGTGCCAGCAGCCAAGGCGAAATAATCGGGACTTATGCCTACGAGCAGTACTTC	CASSQGEIIGTYAYEQYF
.	.	TRBV19	TRBJ1-1	TGTGCCACAAACTTGGGAGGGAACACTGAAGCTTTCTTT	CATNLGGNTEAFF
.	.	TRBV29-1	TRBJ1-2	TGCAGCGCCGAGAGGATCTTTAACTATGGCTACACCTTC	CSAERIFNYGYTF
.	.	TRBV3-1/TRBV3-2	TRBJ1-1	TGTGCCAGCAGCCAAGATCTCCTGGCAGGCCTAACTGAAGCTTTCTTT	CASSQDLLAGLTEAFF
.	TRBD1	TRBV5-1	TRBJ1-4	TGCGCCAGCAGCTTAAGGACAGGGTTTAATGAAAAACTGTTTTTT	CASSLRTGFNEKLFF
.	TRBD1	TRBV3-1/TRBV3-2	TRBJ1-1	TGTGCCAGCAGCCATTATCCCTCATCACAGGGGGGGAACACTGAAGCTTTCTTT	CASSHYPSSQGGNTEAFF
.	TRBD2	TRBV5-1	TRBJ2-7	TGCGCCCGCAGCTTAGGCGGGGGGGGCTACGAGCAGTACTTC	CARSLGGGGYEQYF
.	.	TRBV5-4	TRBJ2-1	TGTGCCAGCAGCACCGGTTTGGGAGCCTACAATGAGCAGTTCTTC	CASSTGLGAYNEQFF
.	TRBD1	TRBV6-5	TRBJ2-4	TGTGCCAGCAGTTACTCCACCGGGACAGGGATGCACATTCAGTACTTC	CASSYSTGTGMHIQYF
few	.	TRBV6-1	TRBJ2-1	TGTGCCAGCAGTGAATGGACATCCAATGAGCAGTTCTTC	CASSEWTSNEQFF
.	.	TRBV10-3	TRBJ1-1	TGTGCCATCAGTGAAGGAAGAGAGGATGAAGCTTTCTTT	CAISEGREDEAFF
.	.	TRBV18	TRBJ1-1	TGTGCCAGCTCTACTTATAGGACAGAGAACACTGAAGCTTTCTTT	CASSTYRTENTEAFF
.	.	TRBV15	TRBJ2-7	TGTGCCACCAGCCCAGGGGTTCGTGGGGATTACGAGCAGTACTTC	CATSPGVRGDYEQYF
many	.	TRBV7-2	TRBJ1-4	TGTGCCAGCAGGCTCGACAGCGCAACTAATGAAAAACTGTTTTTT	CASRLDSATNEKLFF
.	.	TRBV19	TRBJ1-1	TGTGCCAGTTCGTTCTCGGGTCCCCGCGGTGAGGCTTTCTTT	CASSFSGPRGEAFF
.	.	TRBV29-1	TRBJ1-2	TGCAGCGCGGAGGGAGGCAGGGGCTACACCTTC	CSAEGGRGYTF